Listed below are T cell receptor beta chains from one sample, sequenced in a study of T and B cells in COVID-19 patients. TCRdb analysed the multiplex PCR reads with MiXCR anew, one entry per CDR3 protein. Among some 14,000 distinct CDR3 sequences listed, under 30% were seen once. Source material: blood. The receptors originated from a human donor who had recovered from COVID-19. CDR3s include the opening cysteine and the closing phenylalanine or tryptophan. The D gene is left open where the match is weak. Rows may omit the clone size; those that give it use once, few, many or a size class.

>-|TRBV19|TRBJ1-1|medium-sized
TGTGCCAGTAGTATCGGGCAGGGCCGATATCAGACTGAAGCTTTCTTT
CASSIGQGRYQTEAFF
>TRBD2|TRBV28|TRBJ2-1|-
TGTGCCAGCACCCTAGCGGGAGGGTTCCACAATGAGCAGTTCTTC
CASTLAGGFHNEQFF
>-|TRBV5-6|TRBJ1-1|few
TGTGCCAGCAGCTTGGGGTCAAGGGAAGCTTTCTTT
CASSLGSREAFF
>-|TRBV11-1|TRBJ2-7|-
TGTGCCAGCAGCTTAGCTCCCCTGGGGGGTTACGAGCAGTACTTC
CASSLAPLGGYEQYF
>-|TRBV6-4|TRBJ2-7|-
TGTGCCAGCTCACCGGGGATCAGCTCCTACGAGCAGTACTTC
CASSPGISSYEQYF
>-|TRBV7-9|TRBJ2-2|-
TGTGCCAGCACCTGGGACGGCGCGAACACCGGGGAGCTGTTTTTT
CASTWDGANTGELFF
>-|TRBV7-6|TRBJ1-6|many
TGTGCCAGCAGCTTAGACTTACCGGGAAAGGGAAATTCACCCCTCCACTTT
CASSLDLPGKGNSPLHF
>TRBD1|TRBV14|TRBJ2-1|few
TGTGCCAGCAGCCGTTACCGGACAGGCCTTAGTGATGAGCAGTTCTTC
CASSRYRTGLSDEQFF
>TRBD2|TRBV6-5|TRBJ2-3|-
TGTGCCAGCAGAGGGACTAGCGGGAGTACAGATACGCAGTATTTT
CASRGTSGSTDTQYF
>-|TRBV29-1|TRBJ2-7|medium-sized
TGCAGCGTCGCAGGACAGTCGAGCTCCTACGAGCAGTACTTC
CSVAGQSSSYEQYF
>-|TRBV6-5|TRBJ2-2|many
TGTGCCAGCAGTTACTTAGTCGGCAAAGGGGGCACCGGGGAGCTGTTTTTT
CASSYLVGKGGTGELFF
>-|TRBV19|TRBJ2-7|medium-sized
TGTGCCACGGGGGTTCAATACGAGCAGTACTTC
CATGVQYEQYF
>-|TRBV5-1|TRBJ2-1|-
TGCGCCAGCAGCTTGGATGGCAGTAGAAATGAGCAGTTCTTC
CASSLDGSRNEQFF
>-|TRBV11-2|TRBJ2-1|-
TGTGCCAGCAGCTTAGATCTCGGGAGCACCTCCTACAATGAGCAGTTCTTC
CASSLDLGSTSYNEQFF
>-|TRBV18|TRBJ2-1|medium-sized
TGTGCCAGCACCCACACCGGAGGTGAGCAGTTCTTC
CASTHTGGEQFF
>-|TRBV12-3/TRBV12-4|TRBJ1-1|-
TGTGCCAGCAGTTTTGCGACGGCTGAAGCTTTCTTT
CASSFATAEAFF
>-|TRBV30|TRBJ2-5|many
TGTGCCTGGAGTGTATTACAGGGACAAGAGACCCAGTACTTC
CAWSVLQGQETQYF
>-|TRBV6-5|TRBJ2-6|-
TGTGCCAGCAGTTTGGGGACAGGGGCCAACGTCCTGACTTTC
CASSLGTGANVLTF
>-|TRBV19|TRBJ2-2|medium-sized
TGTGCCAGTAGCCCAATGGATGGGGCCGGGGAGCTGTTTTTT
CASSPMDGAGELFF
>TRBD2|TRBV19|TRBJ2-5|-
TGTGCCAGTAGTACGCTCAGCGGGAAGTCAGGGAGGGCCCAAGAGACCCAGTACTTC
CASSTLSGKSGRAQETQYF
>TRBD1|TRBV5-1|TRBJ2-5|few
TGCGCCAGCAGCCCGCCGGGACAGGGATTATCGACCCAGTACTTC
CASSPPGQGLSTQYF
>-|TRBV27|TRBJ1-5|few
TGTGCCAGCAGTTTGTATGGGGGTGGAGGGGGCAATCAGCCCCAGCATTTT
CASSLYGGGGGNQPQHF
>-|TRBV29-1|TRBJ2-6|medium-sized
TGCAGCGCATCGACAAGCTCTGGGGCCAACGTCCTGACTTTC
CSASTSSGANVLTF
>-|TRBV30|TRBJ2-5|medium-sized
TGTGCCTGGAGTGCCCAAGAGACCCAGTACTTC
CAWSAQETQYF
>TRBD1|TRBV6-5|TRBJ1-2|-
TGCGCCAGCACCGCGGGGACAGTCCGTGGCTACACCTTC
CASTAGTVRGYTF
>-|TRBV9|TRBJ2-5|-
TGTGCCAGCAGCATCGTCGGGGGAACGGCAGAGACCCAGTACTTC
CASSIVGGTAETQYF
>-|TRBV6-6|TRBJ1-2|-
TGTGCCAGCAGTCGTGATGGCTACACCTTC
CASSRDGYTF
>-|TRBV19|TRBJ2-3|-
TGTGCCAGTAGTTCCCCAGATACGCAGTATTTT
CASSSPDTQYF
>-|TRBV18|TRBJ1-2|-
TGTGCCAGCTCACCTCCCCAGGTAGGGGGCTACACCTTC
CASSPPQVGGYTF
>-|TRBV30|TRBJ1-5|-
TGTGCCTGGAGTGTACGTCGGGGGAATCAGCCCCAGCATTTT
CAWSVRRGNQPQHF
>-|TRBV11-1|TRBJ1-6|medium-sized
TGTGCCAGCAGCTTAATCTCCTATAATTCACCCCTCCACTTT
CASSLISYNSPLHF
>TRBD2|TRBV13|TRBJ2-5|-
TGTGCCAGCAGCTTACTAGCGGGGTTCCAAGAGACCCAGTACTTC
CASSLLAGFQETQYF
>-|TRBV10-3|TRBJ2-7|-
TGTGCCGTCCCTGGGGTCGGTCCCTACGAGCAGTACTTC
CAVPGVGPYEQYF
>-|TRBV6-5|TRBJ1-5|few
TGTGCCAGCAGCCTCAAGAGGGCGAACAATCAGCCCCAGCATTTT
CASSLKRANNQPQHF
>-|TRBV19|TRBJ2-3|few
TGTGCCAGCAGCTTAACGGTTAGAACTAGCACAGATACGCAGTATTTT
CASSLTVRTSTDTQYF
>-|TRBV27|TRBJ2-1|many
TGTGCCAGCAGTGGGACCGGGAGCTCCTACAATGAGCAGTTCTTC
CASSGTGSSYNEQFF
>-|TRBV14|TRBJ1-2|few
TGTGCCAGCAGCCAAGACAGGTACTATGGCTACACCTTC
CASSQDRYYGYTF
>TRBD2|TRBV19|TRBJ2-7|medium-sized
TGTGCCAGTAGTGCAACTAGCGGGGGCTACGAGCAGTACTTC
CASSATSGGYEQYF
>TRBD2|TRBV11-1|TRBJ2-5|few
TGTGCCAGCAGCTCAGATCCGGGAGGTGGAAGGTGGGAGACCCAGTACTTC
CASSSDPGGGRWETQYF
>-|TRBV19|TRBJ2-7|-
TGTGCCAGCAGCTTAGATCCAACCTACGAGCAGTACTTC
CASSLDPTYEQYF
>-|TRBV5-4|TRBJ1-4|-
TGTGCCAGCAGCTTACGGGGGCCATGGGAAAAACTGTTTTTT
CASSLRGPWEKLFF